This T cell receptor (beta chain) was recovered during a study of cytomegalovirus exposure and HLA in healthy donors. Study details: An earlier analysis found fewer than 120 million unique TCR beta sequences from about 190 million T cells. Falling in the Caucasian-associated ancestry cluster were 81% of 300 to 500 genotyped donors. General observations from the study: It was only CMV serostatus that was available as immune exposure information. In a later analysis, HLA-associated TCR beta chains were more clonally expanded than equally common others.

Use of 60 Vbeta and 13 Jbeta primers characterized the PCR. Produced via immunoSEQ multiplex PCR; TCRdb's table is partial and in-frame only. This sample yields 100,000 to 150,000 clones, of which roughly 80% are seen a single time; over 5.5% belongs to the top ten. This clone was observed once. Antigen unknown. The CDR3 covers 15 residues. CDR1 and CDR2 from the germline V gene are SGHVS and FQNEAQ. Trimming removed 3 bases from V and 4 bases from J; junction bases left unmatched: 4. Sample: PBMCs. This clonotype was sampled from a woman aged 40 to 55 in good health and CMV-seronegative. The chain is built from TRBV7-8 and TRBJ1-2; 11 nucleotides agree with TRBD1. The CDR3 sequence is CASSLTDRGLYGYTF. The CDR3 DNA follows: TGTGCCAGCAGCTTGACGGACAGGGGGCTCTATGGCTACACCTTC.